A selection of T cell receptor beta chains follows, all from one sample in a study of identifying expanded T cells in peripheral blood. The protocol was immunoSEQ multiplex PCR, while the TCRdb copy is restricted to in-frame clones and leaves out a portion. The sample records some 65,000 clones, about four fifths being singletons. The material sequenced was blood. Source of these receptors: a person aged 18-70 years in good health. Both conserved end residues are part of each CDR3. A D gene is named only where the DNA matches it firmly. Only some rows state a clone size, as once, few, many or a class for expanded clones.

D,V,J,size,DNA,CDR3
TRBD1,TRBV7-8,TRBJ2-1,few,TGTGCCAGCAGCCCTCTCACAGGGGTCAGCTCCTACAATGAGCAGTTCTTC,CASSPLTGVSSYNEQFF
TRBD2,TRBV7-6,TRBJ2-7,.,TGTGCCAGCAGCTTAGGTAGCGGGATAATTAACGAGCAGTACTTC,CASSLGSGIINEQYF
.,TRBV5-5,TRBJ2-5,.,TGTGCCAGCAGCAGGGGCCTCCAAGAGACCCAGTACTTC,CASSRGLQETQYF
TRBD2,TRBV12-5,TRBJ2-7,.,TGTGCTAGTGGTTTACCTAGCGGGGGAGTAAGCTACGAGCAGTACTTC,CASGLPSGGVSYEQYF
.,TRBV18,TRBJ1-1,.,TGTGCCAGCTCACCATTTCAGGAGAACACTGAAGCTTTCTTT,CASSPFQENTEAFF
TRBD2,TRBV5-1,TRBJ2-1,few,TGCGCCAGCAGCTTTAGCGGGGGGATCAATGAGCAGTTCTTC,CASSFSGGINEQFF
TRBD1,TRBV6-1,TRBJ2-2,few,TGTGCCACCAGGGGGAGCATTAACACCGGGGAGCTGTTTTTT,CATRGSINTGELFF
.,TRBV6-1,TRBJ1-5,.,TGTGCCAGCAGTGAAAGGGTGCAGGCACGGAGTCAGCCCCAGCATTTT,CASSERVQARSQPQHF
.,TRBV11-3,TRBJ2-5,few,TGTGCCAGCAGCCGCCGGATCCAAGAGACCCAGTACTTC,CASSRRIQETQYF
.,TRBV4-1,TRBJ1-1,.,TGCGCCAGCAGCCAAGACGAGGGGGTCGGCACTGAAGCTTTCTTT,CASSQDEGVGTEAFF
.,TRBV6-1,TRBJ1-2,.,TGTGCCAGCAGTGAATCAGGGATCTATGGCTACACCTTC,CASSESGIYGYTF
.,TRBV15,TRBJ2-1,.,TGTGCCACCAGCAGAGAAAGGGGGCTGGGGGGTGAGCAGTTCTTC,CATSRERGLGGEQFF
.,TRBV25-1,TRBJ1-2,.,TGTGCCAGCAGTGTGACAGGTGGGGGGATCGGCTACACCTTC,CASSVTGGGIGYTF
.,TRBV4-2,TRBJ1-4,.,TGTGCCAGCAGCCAAGAAGCCCTTGGGCAGGGCAGGATCACCCAATCGGAACTGTTTTTT,CASSQEALGQGRITQSELFF
.,TRBV2,TRBJ2-2,.,TGTGCCAGCAGCGGACGGTACACCGGGGAGCTGTTTTTT,CASSGRYTGELFF
TRBD1,TRBV6-6,TRBJ1-2,.,TGTGCCAGCAGGTTCGCCCAGACAGGGGGCAACTATGGCTACACCTTC,CASRFAQTGGNYGYTF
.,TRBV12-5,TRBJ2-7,.,TGTGCTAGCGCGGAGGGGACCTACGAGCAGTACTTC,CASAEGTYEQYF
TRBD2,TRBV4-3,TRBJ2-3,.,TGCGCCAGCAGCCCCCACGGGGCGGGAGGGCGAGATACGCAGTATTTT,CASSPHGAGGRDTQYF
TRBD2,TRBV4-3,TRBJ2-2,.,TGCGCCAGCAGCCAAGATCCGGCGGGAGGTCCGAACACCGGGGAGCTGTTTTTT,CASSQDPAGGPNTGELFF
.,TRBV5-4,TRBJ2-2,few,TGTGCCAGCTCCGAACAGCCGCTCACCGGGGAGCTGTTTTTT,CASSEQPLTGELFF
.,TRBV6-5,TRBJ2-3,.,TGTGCCAGCAGCACGGGGGAGAAAGGCGCCGATACGCAGTATTTT,CASSTGEKGADTQYF
.,TRBV2,TRBJ1-1,.,TGTGCCAGCAGTTCGGGGGTCGGGGACACTGAAGCTTTCTTT,CASSSGVGDTEAFF
TRBD1,TRBV19,TRBJ2-5,.,TGTGCCAGTAGTCAGAGGGACAGACAAGAGACCCAGTACTTC,CASSQRDRQETQYF
TRBD1,TRBV19,TRBJ1-5,.,TGTGCCAGTATTAGGACAGGGGGGGGTCAGCCCCAGCATTTT,CASIRTGGGQPQHF
TRBD1,TRBV18,TRBJ1-1,.,TGTGCCAGCTCACCTCCGGGGGGGGACAGGGCAAACACTGAAGCTTTCTTT,CASSPPGGDRANTEAFF
.,TRBV11-3,TRBJ2-5,.,TGTGCCAGCAGCTGGGGACGGGAGACCCAGTACTTC,CASSWGRETQYF
TRBD2,TRBV27,TRBJ2-3,.,TGTGCCAGCAGGGGGGGGGTCGCAGATACGCAGTATTTT,CASRGGVADTQYF
.,TRBV29-1,TRBJ2-3,.,TGCAGCGTTAACCGGGACCAGGAGGCCCCAGATACGCAGTATTTT,CSVNRDQEAPDTQYF
.,TRBV25-1,TRBJ2-2,.,TGTGCCAGCAGTGGTCGGGTCACCGGGGAGCTGTTTTTT,CASSGRVTGELFF
.,TRBV18,TRBJ1-3,.,TGTGCCAGCTCACCCGGAGAGGGACGCTCTGGAAACACCATATATTTT,CASSPGEGRSGNTIYF
TRBD2,TRBV6-1,TRBJ2-6,.,TGTGCCAGCAGTGAATCTAGCGGGCCCCTCTCTGGGGCCAACGTCCTGACTTTC,CASSESSGPLSGANVLTF
.,TRBV19,TRBJ2-3,.,TGTGCCAGTACTCAGGACCCTACGTTCACAGATACGCAGTATTTT,CASTQDPTFTDTQYF
TRBD2,TRBV29-1,TRBJ2-1,.,TGCAGCGTGCCGAGCGGGAGTCTCTTCAATGAGCAGTTCTTC,CSVPSGSLFNEQFF
.,TRBV4-3,TRBJ1-1,.,TGCGCCAGCAGCCAAGATTTAGGGTTGAACACTGAAGCTTTCTTT,CASSQDLGLNTEAFF
.,TRBV6-1,TRBJ2-3,.,TGTGCCAGCAGTCCTGCCCCCACATCAGATACGCAGTATTTT,CASSPAPTSDTQYF
.,TRBV7-9,TRBJ1-2,many,TGTGCCAGCAGCTTAGAGAACTCCTATGGCTACACCTTC,CASSLENSYGYTF
.,TRBV5-1,TRBJ1-6,.,TGCGCCAGTACCCTGGGGGATTATAATTCACCCCTCCACTTT,CASTLGDYNSPLHF
.,TRBV5-6,TRBJ2-2,once,TGTGCCAGCAGCCTGATACCCGGGGAGCTGTTTTTT,CASSLIPGELFF
.,TRBV5-1,TRBJ1-4,.,TGCGCCAGCAGCTCTTTCCTGGGTGGCACTAATGAAAAACTGTTTTTT,CASSSFLGGTNEKLFF
TRBD1,TRBV9,TRBJ2-2,once,TGTGCCAGCAGCGTCGACAGGGCTGGCACCGGGGAGCTGTTTTTT,CASSVDRAGTGELFF
.,TRBV5-1,TRBJ1-1,.,TGCGCCAGCAGCTTGGAGGTCCACACTGAAGCTTTCTTT,CASSLEVHTEAFF
.,TRBV20-1,TRBJ2-1,.,TGCAGTGCTAGACTATGGACTCAGCAGTTCTTC,CSARLWTQQFF
.,TRBV9,TRBJ2-3,.,TGTGCCAGCAGCTCCCGATACACAGATACGCAGTATTTT,CASSSRYTDTQYF
.,TRBV25-1,TRBJ2-3,.,TGTGCCAGCAGTGAATTTTTGGCAGGGACTGATACGCAGTATTTT,CASSEFLAGTDTQYF
TRBD2,TRBV9,TRBJ2-1,.,TGTGCCAGCAGCGCCAGCCTTACGGGAGGGCCGCTCAATGAGCAGTTCTTC,CASSASLTGGPLNEQFF
.,TRBV27,TRBJ2-1,.,TGTGCCAGCAGCCGGACAGCAGCCTACAATGAGCAGTTCTTC,CASSRTAAYNEQFF
TRBD2,TRBV7-9,TRBJ2-7,.,TGTGCCAGCAGCCTGACTAGCGGGGACACGAACCCCTACGAGCAGTACTTC,CASSLTSGDTNPYEQYF
.,TRBV6-5,TRBJ1-1,.,TGTGCCAGCAGTTACTCACAGAACACTGAAGCTTTCTTT,CASSYSQNTEAFF
TRBD1,TRBV19,TRBJ1-2,.,TGTGCCAGTACCACGGACAGGGGGCGAGGTAACTATGGCTACACCTTC,CASTTDRGRGNYGYTF
.,TRBV12-5,TRBJ1-3,.,TGTGCTAGTGGTCCCTCCCCGTCCCCTGGAAACACCATATATTTT,CASGPSPSPGNTIYF
.,TRBV4-3,TRBJ1-5,.,TGCGCCAGCAGCCAGGGGTTAAATCAGCCCCAGCATTTT,CASSQGLNQPQHF
TRBD1,TRBV6-1,TRBJ1-2,.,TGTGCCAGCACCCCAGGGGGTTATGGCTACACCTTC,CASTPGGYGYTF